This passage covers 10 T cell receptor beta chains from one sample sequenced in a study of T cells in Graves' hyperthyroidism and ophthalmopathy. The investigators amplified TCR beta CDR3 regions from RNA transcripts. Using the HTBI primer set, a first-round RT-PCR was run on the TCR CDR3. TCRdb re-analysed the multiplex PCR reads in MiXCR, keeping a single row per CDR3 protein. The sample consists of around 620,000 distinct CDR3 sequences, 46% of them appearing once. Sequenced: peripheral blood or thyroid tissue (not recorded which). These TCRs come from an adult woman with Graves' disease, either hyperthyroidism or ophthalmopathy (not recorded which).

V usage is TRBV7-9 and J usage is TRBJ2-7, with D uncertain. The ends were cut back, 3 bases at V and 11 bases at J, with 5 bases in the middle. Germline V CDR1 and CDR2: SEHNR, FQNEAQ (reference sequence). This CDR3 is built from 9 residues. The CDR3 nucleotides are TGTGCCAGCAGCTTCTCGGAGTACTTC. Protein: CASSFSEYF.

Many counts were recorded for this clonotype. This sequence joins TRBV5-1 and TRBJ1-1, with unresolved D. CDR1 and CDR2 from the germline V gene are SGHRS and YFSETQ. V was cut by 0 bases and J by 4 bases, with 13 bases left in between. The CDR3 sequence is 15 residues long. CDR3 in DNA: TGCGCCAGCAGCTTGGTCATGGGTTCCCGCACTGAAGCTTTCTTT. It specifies CASSLVMGSRTEAFF.

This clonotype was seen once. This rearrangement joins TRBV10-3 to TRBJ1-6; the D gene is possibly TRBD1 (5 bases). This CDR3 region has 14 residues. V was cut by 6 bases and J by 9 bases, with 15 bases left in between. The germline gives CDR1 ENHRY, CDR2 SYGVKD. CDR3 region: CAISGGVGGSPLHF. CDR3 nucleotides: TGTGCCATCAGCGGGGGGGTGGGCGGTTCACCCCTCCACTTT.

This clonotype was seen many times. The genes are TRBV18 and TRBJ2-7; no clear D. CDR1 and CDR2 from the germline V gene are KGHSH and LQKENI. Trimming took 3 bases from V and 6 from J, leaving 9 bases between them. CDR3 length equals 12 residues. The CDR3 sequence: CASSPKWGEQYF. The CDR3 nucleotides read TGTGCCAGCTCACCCAAATGGGGCGAGCAGTACTTC. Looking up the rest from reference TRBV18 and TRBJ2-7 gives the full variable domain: NAGVMQNPRHLVRRRGQEARLRCSPMKGHSHVYWYRQLPEEGLKFMVYLQKENIIDESGMPKERFSAEFPKEGPSILRIQQVVRGDSAAYFCASSPKWGEQYFGPGTRLTVT.

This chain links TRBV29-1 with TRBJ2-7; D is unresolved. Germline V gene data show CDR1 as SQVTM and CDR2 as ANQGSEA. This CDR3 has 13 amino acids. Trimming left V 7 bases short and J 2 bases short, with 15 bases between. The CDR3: CSAAPAGPYEQYF. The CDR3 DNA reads TGCAGCGCCGCGCCGGCTGGCCCCTACGAGCAGTACTTC.

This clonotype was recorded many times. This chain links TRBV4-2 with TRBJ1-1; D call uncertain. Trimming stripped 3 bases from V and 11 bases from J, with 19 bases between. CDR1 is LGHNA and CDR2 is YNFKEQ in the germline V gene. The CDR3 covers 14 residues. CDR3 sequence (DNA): TGTGCCAGCAGCCACGTGGGGATAGGGTCCGAGGCTTTCTTT. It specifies CASSHVGIGSEAFF.

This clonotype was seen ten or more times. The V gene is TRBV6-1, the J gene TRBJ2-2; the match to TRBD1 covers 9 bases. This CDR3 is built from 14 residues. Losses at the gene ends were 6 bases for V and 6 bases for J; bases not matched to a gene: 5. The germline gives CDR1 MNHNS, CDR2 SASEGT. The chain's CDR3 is CASRPGTGSGELFF. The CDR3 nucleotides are TGTGCCAGCAGGCCCGGGACAGGGTCCGGGGAGCTGTTTTTT.

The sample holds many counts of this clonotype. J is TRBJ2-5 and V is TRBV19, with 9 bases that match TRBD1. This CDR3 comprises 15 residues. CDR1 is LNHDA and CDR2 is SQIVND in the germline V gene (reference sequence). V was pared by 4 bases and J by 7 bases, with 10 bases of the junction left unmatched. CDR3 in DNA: TGTGCCAGTAGTAAAGGGACAGGGAATGCCGGGACCCAGTACTTC. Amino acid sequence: CASSKGTGNAGTQYF.

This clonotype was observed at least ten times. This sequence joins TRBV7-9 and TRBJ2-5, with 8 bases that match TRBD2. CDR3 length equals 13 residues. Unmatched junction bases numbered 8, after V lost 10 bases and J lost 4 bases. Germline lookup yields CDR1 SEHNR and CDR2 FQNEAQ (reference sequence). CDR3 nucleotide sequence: TGTGCCACCCGGGCGGGAGGTGGAGAGACCCAGTACTTC. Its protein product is CATRAGGGETQYF.

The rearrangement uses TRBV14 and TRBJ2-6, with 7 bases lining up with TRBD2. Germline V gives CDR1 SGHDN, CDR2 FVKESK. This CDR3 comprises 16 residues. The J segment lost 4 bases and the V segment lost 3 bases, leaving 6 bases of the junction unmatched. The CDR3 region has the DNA TGTGCCAGCAGCCACACGGGAGGCACCGGGGCCAACGTCCTGACTTTC. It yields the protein CASSHTGGTGANVLTF.